Detailed here is one T cell receptor (beta chain). These data belong to a study of blood T cell repertoires in COVID-19. Study information: Sites across the United States, Italy and Spain contributed samples from acute and convalescent COVID-19. Sample material is recorded as cDNA or gDNA derived from T cells, B-cell-depleted T cells, or PBMCs.

J lost 0 bases, V lost 1 base, and 9 bases had no gene match. This CDR3 region has 17 residues. CDR1 and CDR2 from the germline V gene are SGHKS and YYEKEE (reference sequence). Study processing details: Reference gene primer amplification gave estimated nucleated cell counts. The table came from immunoSEQ multiplex PCR; TCRdb's copy has only in-frame clones and leaves some out. V and J calls and clone size are copied from that table; D and trimming were computed from the DNA. This table holds more than 200,000 clones, approximately 82% found once. Sequencing used peripheral blood. This receptor was identified in a man between 40 and 49 years old with active or convalescent COVID-19. This chain links TRBV5-5 with TRBJ1-1, with TRBD1 matching over 7 bases. As DNA, the CDR3 is TGTGCCAGCAGCTTGAGCCAGGGGGTCCCCATGAACACTGAAGCTTTCTTT. Amino acids: CASSLSQGVPMNTEAFF.